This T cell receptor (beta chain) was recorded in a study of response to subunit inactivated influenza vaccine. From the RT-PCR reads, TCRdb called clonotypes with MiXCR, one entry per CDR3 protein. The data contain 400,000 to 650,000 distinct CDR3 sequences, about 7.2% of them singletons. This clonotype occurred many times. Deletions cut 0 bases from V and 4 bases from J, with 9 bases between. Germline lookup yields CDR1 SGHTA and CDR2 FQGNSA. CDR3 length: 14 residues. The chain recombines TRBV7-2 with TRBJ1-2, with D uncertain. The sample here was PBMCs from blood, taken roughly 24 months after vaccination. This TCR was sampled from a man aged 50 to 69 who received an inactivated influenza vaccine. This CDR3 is CASSLAEAIYGYTF. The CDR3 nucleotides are TGTGCCAGCAGCTTAGCGGAAGCTATCTATGGCTACACCTTC.